This TCR beta chain was recorded in a study of T cells in Graves' hyperthyroidism and ophthalmopathy. Authors of the study amplified TCR beta CDR3 regions from RNA transcripts. First-round RT-PCR targeting the TCR CDR3 was performed with the HTBI primer set. MiXCR, run by TCRdb on the multiplex PCR reads, gives a single entry per CDR3 protein. The data show around 35,000 distinct CDR3 sequences, with about 52% seen just once and under 30% held by the top ten. For this clonotype: Its antigen is unknown.

General study findings and limits: Blood also held most thyroid clonotypes expanded beyond 0.001.

Diagnoses were established using clinical symptoms, serum thyroxine and TRAb, thyroid ultrasound and orbital computed tomography. Material: blood. This clonotype originated in a woman aged 40 to 49 with Graves' ophthalmopathy.

CDR3 region: CASSQRGGGQRYGYTF. CDR3 sequence (DNA): TGTGCCAGCAGCCAGCGCGGGGGGGGACAACGCTATGGCTACACCTTC. The chain is built from TRBV12-3 or TRBV12-4 and TRBJ1-2; perhaps TRBD1 as D (6 bases). V was shortened by 6 bases and J by 4 bases, with 21 bases between the two germline ends. The CDR3 has 16 amino acids.